Listed below are T cell receptor beta chains from one sample, sequenced in a study of blood T cell repertoires in COVID-19. The table came from immunoSEQ multiplex PCR; TCRdb's copy has only in-frame clones and leaves some out. Of about 440,000 clones listed, roughly 91% are singletons. Sequenced: peripheral blood. All receptors derive from a woman in her twenties or thirties with acute or convalescent COVID-19. The CDR3 runs from the conserved cysteine through the conserved F or W. The order of the fields is J gene, clone size, V gene, D gene, CDR3 DNA, CDR3 protein. The D gene is left open where the match is weak. Clone size, where shown, is once, few, many, or a class for clones that have expanded.

J gene: TRBJ2-3
clone size: .
V gene: TRBV5-4
D gene: .
CDR3 DNA: TGTGCCAGCAGCTCCAAGGACAACCCAGATACGCAGTATTTT
CDR3 protein: CASSSKDNPDTQYF

J gene: TRBJ1-2
clone size: .
V gene: TRBV11-2
D gene: TRBD1
CDR3 DNA: TGTGCCAGCAGTTTTACCACGACAGGGCAGAGGCACTATGGCTACACCTTC
CDR3 protein: CASSFTTTGQRHYGYTF

J gene: TRBJ1-4
clone size: .
V gene: TRBV9
D gene: .
CDR3 DNA: TGTGCCAGCAGCCTTAGCGGGGGCCCTAATGAAAAACTGTTTTTT
CDR3 protein: CASSLSGGPNEKLFF

J gene: TRBJ2-7
clone size: .
V gene: TRBV5-6
D gene: .
CDR3 DNA: TGTGCCAGCAGCTTGGCTCGGGGACTTGCCGAGCAGTACTTC
CDR3 protein: CASSLARGLAEQYF

J gene: TRBJ1-1
clone size: .
V gene: TRBV10-3
D gene: TRBD1
CDR3 DNA: TGTGCCATCAGTGAAGGACAGGGTCGGAACACTGAAGCTTTCTTT
CDR3 protein: CAISEGQGRNTEAFF

J gene: TRBJ1-5
clone size: .
V gene: TRBV5-5
D gene: TRBD1
CDR3 DNA: TGTGCCAGCAGCTTGGGGCTGACAGGGGGCGGCGATCAGCCCCAGCATTTT
CDR3 protein: CASSLGLTGGGDQPQHF

J gene: TRBJ1-1
clone size: .
V gene: TRBV7-9
D gene: TRBD1
CDR3 DNA: TGTGCCAGCAGCTTAGTCGAGGGGGCAAGGGCTGAAGCTTTCTTT
CDR3 protein: CASSLVEGARAEAFF

J gene: TRBJ2-7
clone size: few
V gene: TRBV7-8
D gene: .
CDR3 DNA: TGTGCCAGCAGCTTAGCCCTCCTCTACGAGCAGTACTTC
CDR3 protein: CASSLALLYEQYF

J gene: TRBJ2-7
clone size: .
V gene: TRBV11-2
D gene: .
CDR3 DNA: TGTGCCAGCAGCTTTTCGGTTTCCTACGAGCAGTACTTC
CDR3 protein: CASSFSVSYEQYF

J gene: TRBJ2-7
clone size: .
V gene: TRBV6-5
D gene: .
CDR3 DNA: TGTGCCAGCAGTAACACCTACGAGCAGTACTTC
CDR3 protein: CASSNTYEQYF

J gene: TRBJ2-3
clone size: .
V gene: TRBV21-1
D gene: .
CDR3 DNA: TGTGCCAGCAGCAAACCCCGGGGCACAGATACGCAGTATTTT
CDR3 protein: CASSKPRGTDTQYF

J gene: TRBJ2-5
clone size: .
V gene: TRBV3-1/TRBV3-2
D gene: .
CDR3 DNA: TGTGCCAGCAGCCAAGATGTAGGGGGTTGGCAGACCCAGTACTTC
CDR3 protein: CASSQDVGGWQTQYF

J gene: TRBJ2-7
clone size: .
V gene: TRBV5-1
D gene: .
CDR3 DNA: TGCGCCAGCAGCTCCCAGCCGGGTGAGGTCGGGCAGTACTTC
CDR3 protein: CASSSQPGEVGQYF

J gene: TRBJ2-7
clone size: .
V gene: TRBV5-1
D gene: .
CDR3 DNA: TGCGCCAGCAGCTTGGATACACCCTCCTACGAGCAGTACTTC
CDR3 protein: CASSLDTPSYEQYF

J gene: TRBJ1-1
clone size: .
V gene: TRBV7-8
D gene: .
CDR3 DNA: TGTGCCAGCAGCCTACAGATACAGGGTCTGACTGAAGCTTTCTTT
CDR3 protein: CASSLQIQGLTEAFF

J gene: TRBJ1-4
clone size: .
V gene: TRBV7-2
D gene: .
CDR3 DNA: TGTGCCAGCAGCTTACAAAGGGGTAATGAAAAACTGTTTTTT
CDR3 protein: CASSLQRGNEKLFF

J gene: TRBJ1-1
clone size: once
V gene: TRBV10-3
D gene: TRBD1
CDR3 DNA: TGTGCCATCAAAGGGACAGTAATGAACACTGAAGCTTTCTTT
CDR3 protein: CAIKGTVMNTEAFF

J gene: TRBJ1-1
clone size: .
V gene: TRBV2
D gene: .
CDR3 DNA: TGTGCCAGCAGGGGCGGGCTCAACACTGAAGCTTTCTTT
CDR3 protein: CASRGGLNTEAFF

J gene: TRBJ2-1
clone size: .
V gene: TRBV28
D gene: .
CDR3 DNA: TGTGCCAGCAGTTTATGGGACATTTTGGGGGGAGCCTACAATGAGCAGTTCTTC
CDR3 protein: CASSLWDILGGAYNEQFF

J gene: TRBJ1-5
clone size: .
V gene: TRBV4-1
D gene: .
CDR3 DNA: TGCGCCAGCAGCCTATCAGGTTTGAGCAATCAGCCCCAGCATTTT
CDR3 protein: CASSLSGLSNQPQHF

J gene: TRBJ1-5
clone size: .
V gene: TRBV6-6
D gene: TRBD1
CDR3 DNA: TGTGCCAGCAGTTACCGCGGACAGGGAACTCAGCCCCAGCATTTT
CDR3 protein: CASSYRGQGTQPQHF

J gene: TRBJ1-4
clone size: once
V gene: TRBV5-1
D gene: TRBD1
CDR3 DNA: TGCGCCAGCAGCACGGGACAGTTGACGGACTTGCAGGACTATAATGAAAAACTGTTTTTT
CDR3 protein: CASSTGQLTDLQDYNEKLFF

J gene: TRBJ2-3
clone size: .
V gene: TRBV11-2
D gene: TRBD2
CDR3 DNA: TGTGCCAGCAGCTTAGGGAGGGGACTAGCGGGGGGTTTTGATACGCAGTATTTT
CDR3 protein: CASSLGRGLAGGFDTQYF

J gene: TRBJ2-7
clone size: .
V gene: TRBV20-1
D gene: TRBD1
CDR3 DNA: TGCAGTGCTAGTCAGGGGGCGCGGGACGAGCAGTACTTC
CDR3 protein: CSASQGARDEQYF

J gene: TRBJ1-4
clone size: .
V gene: TRBV2
D gene: TRBD1
CDR3 DNA: TGTGCCAGCAGAGACAGGGGCGACTATGAAAAACTGTTTTTT
CDR3 protein: CASRDRGDYEKLFF

J gene: TRBJ1-1
clone size: once
V gene: TRBV5-1
D gene: .
CDR3 DNA: TGCGCCAGCAGCTTGGGTATGGGGCCGGGAGCTTTCTTT
CDR3 protein: CASSLGMGPGAFF

J gene: TRBJ2-2
clone size: .
V gene: TRBV7-9
D gene: .
CDR3 DNA: TGTGCCAGCAGCGCCGACATCACCGGGGAGCTGTTTTTT
CDR3 protein: CASSADITGELFF

J gene: TRBJ2-7
clone size: .
V gene: TRBV15
D gene: .
CDR3 DNA: TGTGCCACTAAAGATGCCAGGGCCTACGAGCAGTACTTC
CDR3 protein: CATKDARAYEQYF

J gene: TRBJ1-5
clone size: .
V gene: TRBV12-5
D gene: .
CDR3 DNA: TGTGCTAGTGGTTTGGAACAAGGGACTCCGAGGCGCAATCAGCCCCAGCATTTT
CDR3 protein: CASGLEQGTPRRNQPQHF

J gene: TRBJ1-2
clone size: .
V gene: TRBV28
D gene: .
CDR3 DNA: TGTGCCAGCAGTTTAGGGGGGGCGCAAAAGGACGATGGCTACACCTTC
CDR3 protein: CASSLGGAQKDDGYTF

J gene: TRBJ1-3
clone size: .
V gene: TRBV30
D gene: .
CDR3 DNA: TGTGCCTGGAGTGTACCTCGGGAAAGGTTGGATAGAAACACCATATATTTT
CDR3 protein: CAWSVPRERLDRNTIYF

J gene: TRBJ1-1
clone size: .
V gene: TRBV28
D gene: .
CDR3 DNA: TGTGCCAGCAGTTTACAATCTGAAGCTTTCTTT
CDR3 protein: CASSLQSEAFF

J gene: TRBJ2-7
clone size: .
V gene: TRBV6-1
D gene: .
CDR3 DNA: TGTGCCAGCAGTGAACAGGGAGGTAAGCAGTACTTC
CDR3 protein: CASSEQGGKQYF

J gene: TRBJ2-5
clone size: .
V gene: TRBV3-1/TRBV3-2
D gene: TRBD2
CDR3 DNA: TGTGCCAGCAGCCAGCCATGGACTAGCCAAGAGACCCAGTACTTC
CDR3 protein: CASSQPWTSQETQYF

J gene: TRBJ2-1
clone size: .
V gene: TRBV2
D gene: TRBD1
CDR3 DNA: TGTGCCAGCAGCGGGACAGGGGATGAGCAGTTCTTC
CDR3 protein: CASSGTGDEQFF

J gene: TRBJ2-7
clone size: .
V gene: TRBV2
D gene: TRBD1
CDR3 DNA: TGTGCCAGCAAGTCCGTCCGGGGACAGGACTACGAGCAGTACTTC
CDR3 protein: CASKSVRGQDYEQYF

J gene: TRBJ2-7
clone size: .
V gene: TRBV28
D gene: TRBD1
CDR3 DNA: TGTGCCAGCACCTCGGACAGGGGGACCTACGAGCAGTACTTC
CDR3 protein: CASTSDRGTYEQYF

J gene: TRBJ1-2
clone size: .
V gene: TRBV2
D gene: TRBD1
CDR3 DNA: TGTGCCAGCACCCTGACAGGGTTCTATGGCTACACCTTC
CDR3 protein: CASTLTGFYGYTF

J gene: TRBJ1-1
clone size: .
V gene: TRBV2
D gene: TRBD1
CDR3 DNA: TGTGCCACCCCCCGCCCAGGGGGCTACACTGAAGCTTTCTTT
CDR3 protein: CATPRPGGYTEAFF

J gene: TRBJ2-5
clone size: .
V gene: TRBV18
D gene: .
CDR3 DNA: TGTGCCAGCTCACTAGCAGCGGGAGAGACCCAGTACTTC
CDR3 protein: CASSLAAGETQYF

J gene: TRBJ2-3
clone size: .
V gene: TRBV3-1/TRBV3-2
D gene: TRBD2
CDR3 DNA: TGTGCCAGCAGCCAAGGTAGCGGGGGGGTTACGCAGTATTTT
CDR3 protein: CASSQGSGGVTQYF

J gene: TRBJ2-3
clone size: .
V gene: TRBV5-1
D gene: TRBD2
CDR3 DNA: TGCGCCAGCAGCTCAAGGACTAGCCGCGCGGGGGATACGCAGTATTTT
CDR3 protein: CASSSRTSRAGDTQYF

J gene: TRBJ2-5
clone size: .
V gene: TRBV27
D gene: .
CDR3 DNA: TGTGCCAGCAGTTTCGGTGGGGGGACGGAGACCCAGTACTTC
CDR3 protein: CASSFGGGTETQYF

J gene: TRBJ1-1
clone size: few
V gene: TRBV5-4
D gene: TRBD1
CDR3 DNA: TGTGCCAGCAGCCACGGACAGGGCGTCGCTTTCTTT
CDR3 protein: CASSHGQGVAFF

J gene: TRBJ1-4
clone size: .
V gene: TRBV3-1/TRBV3-2
D gene: TRBD1
CDR3 DNA: TGTGCCAGCAGCCAAGTCGGGACAGGGAATGAAAAACTGTTTTTT
CDR3 protein: CASSQVGTGNEKLFF

J gene: TRBJ2-1
clone size: .
V gene: TRBV4-1
D gene: .
CDR3 DNA: TGCGCCAGCAGCCAAGATAGGCAGGGGTTTCGCTATGAGCAGTTCTTC
CDR3 protein: CASSQDRQGFRYEQFF

J gene: TRBJ2-3
clone size: .
V gene: TRBV6-4
D gene: TRBD1
CDR3 DNA: TGTGCCAGCAGTTCTACAGGGGGCGGCACAGATACGCAGTATTTT
CDR3 protein: CASSSTGGGTDTQYF

J gene: TRBJ2-7
clone size: .
V gene: TRBV5-5
D gene: TRBD2
CDR3 DNA: TGTGCCAGCAGCTCGGGGGGTATCTACGAGCAGTACTTC
CDR3 protein: CASSSGGIYEQYF

J gene: TRBJ2-1
clone size: .
V gene: TRBV27
D gene: .
CDR3 DNA: TGTGCCAGCAGCTTAGGGGGGAACTACAATGAGCAGTTCTTC
CDR3 protein: CASSLGGNYNEQFF